A single sample is the source of the 27 T cell receptor beta chains below, sequenced in a study of blood T cell repertoires in COVID-19. TCRdb's table, derived via immunoSEQ multiplex PCR, lists solely in-frame clones and lacks some. The sample gives under 350,000 clones, around 90% of which show up once; more than 6% is in the top ten. Sequenced: peripheral blood. The receptor source for this set is a woman under 40 with COVID-19, enrolled during active disease.

The chain joins TRBV7-3 to TRBJ2-2, with 9 bases fitting TRBD1. The CDR3 length is 13 residues. Germline V gene lookup returns CDR1 SGHTA and CDR2 FQGTGA. Germline trimming cut 6 bases from V and 4 bases from J; bases unmatched to any gene: 0. The CDR3 loop reads CASRDRGTGELFF. As DNA, the CDR3 is TGTGCCAGCAGGGACAGGGGCACCGGGGAGCTGTTTTTT.

The chain couples TRBV18 to TRBJ1-4; 12 nucleotides agree with TRBD1. The V segment lost 3 bases and the J segment 7 bases; nucleotides outside the gene matches: 3. Germline V gene sequence: CDR1 KGHSH, CDR2 LQKENI. The CDR3 runs 15 residues. CDR3 in DNA: TGTGCCAGCTCACCGGGACAGGGGGCGGCTGAAAAACTGTTTTTT. This sequence encodes CASSPGQGAAEKLFF.

For the CDR3, the DNA is TGTGCCAGCAATCTGGCAGGGGCGAACACTGAAGCTTTCTTT. Translated: CASNLAGANTEAFF. The rearrangement uses TRBV25-1 and TRBJ1-1, with D perhaps TRBD1 (6 bases). Germline CDR1 MGHDK, CDR2 SYGVNS. The CDR3 runs 14 residues. Trimming shortened V by 7 bases and J by 1 base, and 13 bases separated the two germline ends.

The CDR3 is CASSRGLAGPPLFF. The CDR3 bases are TGTGCCAGCAGCCGGGGACTAGCGGGACCCCCCCTGTTCTTC. V is TRBV3-1 (or the pseudogene TRBV3-2) and J is TRBJ2-1; 13 bases line up with TRBD2. The CDR3 contains 14 residues. CDR1 LGHDT and CDR2 YNNKEL come from the germline V gene (reference sequence). Trimming cost V 4 bases and J 15 bases; bases outside gene matches: 9.

DNA for the CDR3: TGTGCCAGCAGCTTACCGACACCCTCTGGAAACACCATATATTTT. Translated, it gives CASSLPTPSGNTIYF. The genes are TRBV7-9 and TRBJ1-3; D remains ambiguous. V shed 2 bases and J shed 0 bases, with 8 bases lying between them. The CDR3 consists of 15 residues. Germline values: CDR1 SEHNR, CDR2 FQNEAQ (reference sequence).

The chain links TRBV5-6 to TRBJ2-1; tentatively, D is TRBD2 (5 bases). The ends were cut back, 7 bases at V and 10 bases at J, with 12 bases in the middle. This CDR3 contains 11 residues. Per the germline V gene, CDR1 is SGHDT and CDR2 is YYEEEE. DNA of the CDR3: TGTGCCAGCCCCCTGGGCGGGGAGCAGTTCTTC. This gives the protein CASPLGGEQFF.

The V and J genes are TRBV3-1 (or the pseudogene TRBV3-2) and TRBJ1-5; D remains unclear. V dropped 1 base and J dropped 4 bases, with 5 bases sitting between them. The CDR3 spans 13 residues. Germline V CDR1 and CDR2: LGHDT, YNNKEL (reference sequence). CDR3 sequence: CASSQGLNQPQHF. The CDR3 coding sequence is TGTGCCAGCAGCCAAGGACTGAATCAGCCCCAGCATTTT.

This clone was picked up one time. The V gene is TRBV5-1, the J gene TRBJ1-5; D is unresolved. The CDR3 length is 14 residues. CDR1 and CDR2 (germline): SGHRS, YFSETQ. V lost 2 bases and J lost 3, with 9 bases in between. The CDR3 reads CASSFQEDNQPQHF. The CDR3 DNA reads as TGCGCCAGCAGCTTTCAGGAAGACAATCAGCCCCAGCATTTT.

The chain employs TRBV19 and TRBJ2-1, with D possibly being TRBD2 (5 bases). Germline loops: CDR1 LNHDA, CDR2 SQIVND (reference sequence). This CDR3 spans 15 amino acids. With 6 bases removed from V and 9 bases from J, the gap between germline ends came to 21 bases. The CDR3 is CASSSGLPTPSEQFF. Written as DNA, the CDR3 is TGTGCCAGTAGCTCAGGACTGCCGACCCCCAGTGAGCAGTTCTTC.

The chain combines TRBV27 with TRBJ2-7; 8 bases are a match to TRBD2. The CDR3 consists of 13 residues. The trim removed 5 bases at V and 4 bases at J, leaving 4 bases unmatched. The V gene's germline CDR1 is MNHEY and CDR2 SMNVEV (reference sequence). CDR3 sequence (DNA): TGTGCCAGCAGTCATGGACTAGCTTACGAGCAGTACTTC. This encodes CASSHGLAYEQYF.

The rearrangement joins TRBV29-1 to TRBJ1-1, with D uncertain. The CDR3 has 12 residues. Per germline, CDR1 SQVTM and CDR2 ANQGSEA. The V end was cut by 4 bases, the J end by 7 bases, with 13 bases between. CDR3 bases: TGCAGCGTTGTCGAGGGCGTGGGTGAAGCTTTCTTT. This codes for CSVVEGVGEAFF.

The chain has TRBV2 and TRBJ2-5, with 15 nucleotides matching TRBD2. CDR1 is SNHLY and CDR2 is FYNNEI in the germline V gene. This CDR3 comprises 16 residues. Unmatched junction bases numbered 8, after V lost 5 bases and J lost 7 bases. In DNA, the CDR3 is TGTGCCAGCAGTCGGACTAGCGGGAGGGCCGGGGCGACCCAGTACTTC. Residues: CASSRTSGRAGATQYF.

The genes are TRBV4-1 and TRBJ2-3, with D unclear. Per germline, CDR1 MGHRA and CDR2 YSYEKL. This CDR3 spans 13 amino acids. The V and J ends lost 4 bases and 1 base respectively, with 6 bases between them. The CDR3 loop reads CASSPPGTDTQYF. The CDR3, as DNA: TGCGCCAGCAGCCCCCCCGGCACAGATACGCAGTATTTT.

The chain is built from TRBV5-6 and TRBJ2-3; a possible D gene is TRBD2 (6 bases). V was clipped by 0 bases and J by 7 bases, with 12 bases between them. The CDR3 extends over 14 amino acids. CDR1 and CDR2 (germline): SGHDT, YYEEEE. The CDR3 nucleotides are TGTGCCAGCAGCTTGGGCCGGGAGATACATACGCAGTATTTT. Translation gives CASSLGREIHTQYF.

V gene TRBV6-5 combines with J gene TRBJ2-1, with 8 bases that match TRBD2. The CDR3 has 15 residues. V gave up 5 bases and J gave up 0 bases; unmatched junction bases: 3. Germline CDR1 reads MNHEY; CDR2 reads SVGAGI. The CDR3 sequence: CASSISGDSYNEQFF. For the CDR3, the DNA is TGTGCCAGCAGTATTAGCGGGGACTCCTACAATGAGCAGTTCTTC.

About this clone itself: Other DNA sequences of this sample code for an identical CDR3. The gene calls are TRBV7-9 and TRBJ2-2; D possibly corresponds to TRBD1 (5 bases). Looked up from germline, CDR1 is SEHNR and CDR2 is FQNEAQ (reference sequence). The CDR3 is 15 amino acids. The V end lost 5 bases, the J end lost 1 base, and 11 bases lay between the germline ends. CDR3 residues: CASSLTTGNTGELFF. CDR3 DNA: TGTGCCAGCAGCCTCACCACAGGGAACACCGGGGAGCTGTTTTTT.

The chain uses TRBV28 and TRBJ1-2, with 9 bases fitting TRBD1. The CDR3 is made up of 14 amino acids. Germline V gene lookup returns CDR1 MDHEN and CDR2 SYDVKM. V shed 5 bases and J 0 bases; nucleotides not matched to a gene: 1. The CDR3 bases are TGTGCCAGCAGTGGACAGGGGTCTAACTATGGCTACACCTTC. This translates into CASSGQGSNYGYTF.

The chain recombines TRBV12-3 or TRBV12-4 with TRBJ2-5; 7 bases match TRBD1. V shed 6 bases and J 7 bases; nucleotides not matched to a gene: 5. This CDR3 is built from 12 residues. The CDR3 here is CASRGQPRTQYF. CDR3 DNA: TGTGCCAGCAGGGGACAGCCCAGGACCCAGTACTTC.

The chain links TRBV24-1 to TRBJ2-3, with D hard to call. CDR3 size: 14 residues. V was cut by 5 bases and J by 0 bases, with 8 bases left in between. Germline lookup yields CDR1 KGHDR and CDR2 SFDVKD. The DNA of the CDR3 is TGTGCCACCAGTGGAGTCCATAGCACAGATACGCAGTATTTT. This codes for CATSGVHSTDTQYF.

The chain recombines TRBV7-2 with TRBJ2-7; tentatively, D is TRBD1 (6 bases). Germline V gene data show CDR1 as SGHTA and CDR2 as FQGNSA. CDR3 size: 14 residues. Trimming took off 2 bases at V and 2 bases at J, with 10 bases between the two ends. The CDR3 region is CASSLRDRTYEQYF. The CDR3 coding sequence is TGTGCCAGCAGCTTACGAGACAGGACCTACGAGCAGTACTTC.

V is TRBV14 and J is TRBJ2-3, with 7 bases that match TRBD2. This CDR3 has 15 residues. V lost 1 base to trimming and J lost 3 bases; unmatched junction nucleotides: 4. Per germline, CDR1 SGHDN and CDR2 FVKESK. The CDR3 nucleotides read TGTGCCAGCAGCCAAGTCGTGGGGGGGACAGATACGCAGTATTTT. Protein product: CASSQVVGGTDTQYF.

Concerning this clone: The same CDR3 arises from other DNA sequences in this sample as well. V gene TRBV2 combines with J gene TRBJ2-3, with TRBD2 matching 15 bases. Per germline, CDR1 SNHLY and CDR2 FYNNEI. The CDR3 length is 15 residues. The V and J ends lost 8 bases and 3 bases, in that order; junction bases with no gene match: 3. The CDR3, as DNA: TGTGCCAGCTCCGGGACTAGCGGGAGGACAGATACGCAGTATTTT. Protein sequence: CASSGTSGRTDTQYF.

This clone appeared a single time. The chain links TRBV30 to TRBJ2-5; perhaps TRBD2 as D (5 bases). V gave up 0 bases and J gave up 1 base, with 12 bases separating them. This CDR3 has 15 amino acids. The V gene's germline CDR1 is GTSNPN and CDR2 SVGIG (reference sequence). This CDR3 is CAWSVRGFLQETQYF. For the CDR3, the DNA is TGTGCCTGGAGTGTACGCGGGTTCCTCCAAGAGACCCAGTACTTC.

This chain connects TRBV6-4 to TRBJ1-5; 10 bases align to TRBD1. CDR1 and CDR2 from the germline V gene are MRHNA and SNTAGT. Trimming took 11 bases from V and 0 from J; bases not matched to a gene: 10. The CDR3 has 16 residues. The CDR3 spells CAGGDRGPYSNQPQHF. CDR3 sequence (DNA): TGTGCCGGGGGGGACAGGGGCCCCTATAGCAATCAGCCCCAGCATTTT.

The CDR3 nucleotides are TGTGCCAGCACCTCATTCGGGACAGGGGGGGCGAACACTGAAGCTTTCTTT. Its translation is CASTSFGTGGANTEAFF. V and J are TRBV5-4 and TRBJ1-1, with 11 positions matching TRBD1. This CDR3 comprises 17 residues. V lost 6 bases, J lost 1 base, and 11 bases stayed unmatched. Germline V lookup: CDR1 SGHNT, CDR2 YYREEE (reference sequence).

This chain joins TRBV7-2 and TRBJ1-6, with D unclear. Germline V gives CDR1 SGHTA, CDR2 FQGNSA. CDR3 length equals 15 residues. V lost 6 bases and J lost 8, with 17 bases in between. The CDR3 DNA reads as TGTGCCAGCAGTCCCTCGGGGATTTCTTATTCACCCCTCCACTTT. It codes for CASSPSGISYSPLHF.

The J gene is TRBJ2-5, the V gene TRBV29-1; D unresolved. Between the trimmed V and J ends, which lost 6 bases and 5 bases, there was a span of 13 bases. Germline V gene sequence: CDR1 SQVTM, CDR2 ANQGSEA. The CDR3 totals 12 residues. The CDR3 nucleotides are TGCAGCGTAGTCAGTCAGTTGGAGACCCAGTACTTC. Protein: CSVVSQLETQYF.